This TCR beta chain was sequenced in a study of T cells after yellow fever vaccination. Notes on the study in general: Once the booster was given, most primary-vaccination clones reappeared, at 95% to 98% for CD4 and around 90% for CD8. Researchers cautioned that FACS-sorted repertoires could harbor abundant clonotypes contaminating from the bulk population.

This clonotype showed up many times. Its antigen is unidentified. The CDR3 loop spans 15 amino acids. Germline values: CDR1 SGHRS, CDR2 YFSETQ. Trimming removed 6 bases at V and 4 bases at J, with 17 bases between. Each CDR3 protein is one row after TCRdb ran MiXCR on the 5' RACE reads. The data contain about 300,000 distinct CDR3 sequences, approximately 8% of them singletons. The rearrangement links TRBV5-1 to TRBJ2-1; TRBD2 might be the D (5 bases). This specimen consisted of CD4+ T cells sorted from PBMCs, obtained 5 days after the yellow fever booster vaccination. The TCR was taken from a man aged 18 to 30 who received the YFV17D yellow fever vaccine. The CDR3 nucleotides read TGCGCCAGCAAGGTCCAAGGTGGAGGATACAATGAGCAGTTCTTC. Its protein product is CASKVQGGGYNEQFF.